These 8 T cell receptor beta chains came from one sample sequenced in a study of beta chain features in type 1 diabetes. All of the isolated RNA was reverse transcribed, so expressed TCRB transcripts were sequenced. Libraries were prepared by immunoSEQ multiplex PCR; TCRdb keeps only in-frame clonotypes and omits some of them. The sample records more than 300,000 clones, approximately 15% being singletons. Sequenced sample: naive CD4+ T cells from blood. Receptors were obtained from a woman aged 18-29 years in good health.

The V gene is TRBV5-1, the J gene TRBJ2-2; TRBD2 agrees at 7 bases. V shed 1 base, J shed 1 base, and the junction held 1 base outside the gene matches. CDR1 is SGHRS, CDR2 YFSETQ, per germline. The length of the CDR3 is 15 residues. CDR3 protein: CASSLPSGNTGELFF. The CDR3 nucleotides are TGCGCCAGCAGCTTGCCTAGCGGGAACACCGGGGAGCTGTTTTTT.

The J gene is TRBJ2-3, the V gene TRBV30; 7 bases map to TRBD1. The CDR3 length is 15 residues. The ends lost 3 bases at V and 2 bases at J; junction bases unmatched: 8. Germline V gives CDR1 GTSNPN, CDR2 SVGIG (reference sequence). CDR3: CAWRYRGPPTDTQYF. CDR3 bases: TGTGCCTGGAGGTACAGGGGCCCGCCCACAGATACGCAGTATTTT.

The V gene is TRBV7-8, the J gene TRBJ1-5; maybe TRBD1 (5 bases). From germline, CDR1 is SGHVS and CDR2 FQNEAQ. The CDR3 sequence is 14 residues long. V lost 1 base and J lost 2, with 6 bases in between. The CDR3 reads CASSLVQGNQPQHF. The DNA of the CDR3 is TGTGCCAGCAGCTTAGTACAGGGCAATCAGCCCCAGCATTTT.

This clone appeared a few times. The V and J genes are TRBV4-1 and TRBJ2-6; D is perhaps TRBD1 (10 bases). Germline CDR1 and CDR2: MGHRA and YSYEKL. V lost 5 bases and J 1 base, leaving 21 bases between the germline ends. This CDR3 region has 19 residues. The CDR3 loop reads CASSASGTGDYSGANVLTF. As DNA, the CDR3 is TGCGCCAGCAGCGCTAGCGGGACAGGGGATTATTCTGGGGCCAACGTCCTGACTTTC.

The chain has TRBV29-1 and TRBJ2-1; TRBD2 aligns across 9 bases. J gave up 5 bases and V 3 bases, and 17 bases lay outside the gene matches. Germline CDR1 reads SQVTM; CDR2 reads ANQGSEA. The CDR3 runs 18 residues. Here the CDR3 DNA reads TGCAGCGTTGATGTGCGGGAGGGCCTCTCGGACTTAAACAATGAGCAGTTCTTC. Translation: CSVDVREGLSDLNNEQFF.

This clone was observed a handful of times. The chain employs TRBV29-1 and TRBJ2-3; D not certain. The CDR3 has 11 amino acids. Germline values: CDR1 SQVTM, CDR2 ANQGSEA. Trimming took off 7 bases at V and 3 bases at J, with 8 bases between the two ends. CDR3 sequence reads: CSADLTDTQYF. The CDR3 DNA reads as TGCAGCGCTGACTTAACAGATACGCAGTATTTT.

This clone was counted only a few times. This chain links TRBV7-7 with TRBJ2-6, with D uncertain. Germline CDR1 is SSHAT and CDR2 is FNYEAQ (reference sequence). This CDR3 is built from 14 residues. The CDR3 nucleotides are TGTGCTGGTGGGCCGAGCTCTGGGGCCAACGTCCTGACTTTC. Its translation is CAGGPSSGANVLTF. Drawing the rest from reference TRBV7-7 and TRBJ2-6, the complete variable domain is GAGVSQSPRYKVTKRGQDVTLRCDPISSHATLYWYQQALGQGPEFLTYFNYEAQPDKSGLPSDRFSAERPEGSISTLTIQRTEQRDSAMYRCAGGPSSGANVLTFGAGSRLTVL.

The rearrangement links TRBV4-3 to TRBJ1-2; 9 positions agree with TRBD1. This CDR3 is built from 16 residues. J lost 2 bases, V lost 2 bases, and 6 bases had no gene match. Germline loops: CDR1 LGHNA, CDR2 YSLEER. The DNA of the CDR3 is TGCGCCAGCAGCCAAAGCCCCACAGGGGGCAACTATGGCTACACCTTC. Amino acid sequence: CASSQSPTGGNYGYTF.